The 27 T cell receptor beta chains given below trace back to one sample, sequenced in a study of blood T cell repertoires in COVID-19. Sequencing was performed with immunoSEQ multiplex PCR; in TCRdb, only in-frame clones are kept and a portion is missing. The sample has 250,000 to 350,000 clones, 90% seen once; the top ten hold roughly 6.3%. The sequenced sample consisted of peripheral blood. These TCRs come from a woman aged 45-59 years with COVID-19, enrolled during active disease.

The chain carries TRBV7-9 and TRBJ2-1; TRBD1 aligns across 10 bases. From germline, CDR1 is SEHNR and CDR2 FQNEAQ (reference sequence). The CDR3 spans 16 residues. Unmatched junction bases numbered 5, after V lost 0 bases and J lost 6 bases. CDR3 nucleotide sequence: TGTGCCAGCAGCTTAGCAAGGACAGGGGGAGGCAATGAGCAGTTCTTC. Translated, it gives CASSLARTGGGNEQFF.

This clone was detected once. V gene TRBV6-2 or TRBV6-3 combines with J gene TRBJ2-2; a possible D gene is TRBD2 (5 bases). Per the germline V gene, CDR1 is MNHEY and CDR2 is SVGEGT. The CDR3 totals 14 residues. V was trimmed by 0 bases and J by 7 bases, leaving 9 bases between them. This CDR3 reads CASSYSASYGELFF. CDR3 DNA sequence: TGTGCCAGCAGTTACTCGGCTAGCTACGGGGAGCTGTTTTTT.

This chain joins TRBV28 and TRBJ1-5; TRBD1 agrees at 7 bases. J gave up 4 bases and V 3 bases, and 6 bases lay outside the gene matches. CDR3 length: 15 amino acids. Germline V CDR1 and CDR2: MDHEN, SYDVKM. CDR3 amino acids: CASSFGTDQNQPQHF. Here the CDR3 DNA reads TGTGCCAGCAGTTTTGGGACAGATCAAAATCAGCCCCAGCATTTT.

This clone was seen a single time. The chain recombines TRBV3-1 (or the pseudogene TRBV3-2) with TRBJ2-7, with a weak D call TRBD2 (6 bases). Per germline, CDR1 LGHDT and CDR2 YNNKEL (reference sequence). With 3 bases removed from V and 8 bases from J, the gap between germline ends came to 26 bases. The CDR3 loop spans 17 amino acids. In DNA, the CDR3 is TGTGCCAGCAGCCAGCCGGCGACGGGACTGGGCATTGAGCAGCAGTACTTC. Protein sequence: CASSQPATGLGIEQQYF.

This chain links TRBV19 with TRBJ2-3; D gene ambiguous. The CDR3 sequence is 11 residues long. Trimming left V 3 bases short and J 6 bases short, with 4 bases between. The germline V gene has CDR1 LNHDA and CDR2 SQIVND (reference sequence). CDR3 coding DNA: TGTGCCAGTAGTATCCGGGATACGCAGTATTTT. As protein: CASSIRDTQYF.

V usage is TRBV6-5 and J usage is TRBJ2-7; weak D call: TRBD2 (6 bases). The CDR3 loop spans 15 amino acids. Per germline, CDR1 MNHEY and CDR2 SVGAGI. V dropped 6 bases and J dropped 4 bases, with 19 bases sitting between them. The CDR3: CASRASGLKEYEQYF. The DNA of the CDR3 is TGTGCCAGCAGAGCATCGGGACTTAAGGAATACGAGCAGTACTTC.

J is TRBJ1-2 and V is TRBV7-9, with D perhaps TRBD1 (6 bases). V lost 6 bases and J 2 bases, leaving 10 bases between the germline ends. The germline V gene encodes CDR1 SEHNR and CDR2 FQNEAQ (reference sequence). This CDR3 has 13 residues. This chain's CDR3 is CASRQTGNYGYTF. The CDR3 nucleotides are TGTGCCAGCAGGCAAACAGGGAACTATGGCTACACCTTC.

The chain joins TRBV19 to TRBJ2-1, with D maybe TRBD2 (6 bases). V lost 6 bases and J 0 bases, leaving 15 bases between the germline ends. Germline V gene lookup returns CDR1 LNHDA and CDR2 SQIVND (reference sequence). The CDR3 totals 16 residues. CDR3 sequence reads: CASSPIADPSYNEQFF. CDR3 nucleotides: TGTGCCAGTAGCCCTATAGCGGACCCCTCCTACAATGAGCAGTTCTTC.

J is TRBJ1-1 and V is TRBV11-2; unclear D gene. There are 13 residues in the CDR3. V dropped 0 bases and J dropped 7 bases, with 9 bases sitting between them. CDR1 and CDR2 from the germline V gene are SGHAT and FQNNGV. CDR3 bases: TGTGCCAGCAGCTTAGATTTGGGGAGTGAAGCTTTCTTT. This sequence encodes CASSLDLGSEAFF.

In its sample, this clone was seen a few times. The chain links TRBV7-9 to TRBJ1-5; 10 bases agree with TRBD1. Trimming at V came to 5 bases and at J to 5 bases, leaving 6 bases not matched to a gene. Germline values: CDR1 SEHNR, CDR2 FQNEAQ (reference sequence). The length of the CDR3 is 15 residues. The CDR3, as DNA: TGTGCCAGCAGCGCCGGGACAGGGGCAGATCAGCCCCAGCATTTT. Protein: CASSAGTGADQPQHF.

The gene calls are TRBV15 and TRBJ1-2; D gene uncertain. V gave up 6 bases and J gave up 2 bases, with 13 bases separating them. The germline V gene encodes CDR1 LNHNV and CDR2 YYDKDF (reference sequence). The CDR3 extends over 14 amino acids. The CDR3 region is CATRLAGGNYGYTF. CDR3 DNA: TGTGCCACCAGATTGGCAGGAGGAAACTATGGCTACACCTTC.

The table lists this clone with a count of one. The V gene is TRBV13, the J gene TRBJ2-1; 9 bases line up with TRBD2. The CDR3 length is 15 residues. With 4 bases clipped from V and 3 bases from J, the junction kept 4 bases outside the gene matches. Per the germline V gene, CDR1 is PRHDT and CDR2 is FYEKMQ (reference sequence). CDR3 DNA: TGTGCCAGCAGCTCTCCTAGCGGGGTCTACAATGAGCAGTTCTTC. Its translation: CASSSPSGVYNEQFF.

CDR3 amino acids: CASSYARPYNEQFF. The CDR3 bases are TGTGCCAGCAGTTACGCTAGACCCTACAATGAGCAGTTCTTC. This chain uses TRBV6-5 with TRBJ2-1, with unresolved D. The CDR3 length is 14 residues. Germline values: CDR1 MNHEY, CDR2 SVGAGI. The V gene lost 2 bases and the J gene lost 2 bases, with 7 bases spanning the gap.

J is TRBJ2-1 and V is TRBV5-1; possible D gene TRBD2, 6 bases. V was shortened by 0 bases and J by 3 bases, with 10 bases between the two germline ends. The CDR3 is 15 residues long. CDR1 and CDR2 (germline): SGHRS, YFSETQ. The CDR3 protein is CASSLDGSIYNEQFF. The CDR3 DNA reads TGCGCCAGCAGCTTGGACGGGAGTATCTACAATGAGCAGTTCTTC.

This clone was recorded once. This chain links TRBV19 with TRBJ1-5, with TRBD1 matching over 8 bases. This CDR3 spans 15 amino acids. The V and J ends lost 8 bases and 0 bases, in that order; junction bases with no gene match: 6. CDR1 and CDR2 (germline): LNHDA, SQIVND (reference sequence). The CDR3 loop is CASRAQGASNQPQHF. The CDR3, as DNA: TGTGCCAGTCGAGCCCAGGGGGCTAGCAATCAGCCCCAGCATTTT.

The chain uses TRBV7-6 and TRBJ2-7; 7 bases map to TRBD2. This CDR3 has 14 amino acids. CDR1 and CDR2 from the germline V gene are SGHVS and FNYEAQ. Trimming cost V 4 bases and J 5 bases; bases outside gene matches: 8. CDR3 residues: CASSSEGAGDEQYF. Here the CDR3 DNA reads TGTGCCAGCAGCTCCGAGGGTGCGGGAGACGAGCAGTACTTC. Looking up the rest from reference TRBV7-6 and TRBJ2-7 gives the full variable domain: GAGVSQSPRYKVTKRGQDVALRCDPISGHVSLYWYRQALGQGPEFLTYFNYEAQQDKSGLPNDRFSAERPEGSISTLTIQRTEQRDSAMYRCASSSEGAGDEQYFGPGTRLTVT.

This rearrangement joins TRBV5-1 to TRBJ2-7; 8 positions agree with TRBD2. The CDR3 spans 16 residues. V trimming: 0 bases; J trimming: 7 bases; junction bases outside the gene matches: 12. Germline V gene lookup returns CDR1 SGHRS and CDR2 YFSETQ. CDR3 sequence (DNA): TGCGCCAGCAGCTTGGGATCAACGGGAGGGGCTGGGGAGCAGTACTTC. It yields the protein CASSLGSTGGAGEQYF.

The chain employs TRBV7-9 and TRBJ2-4; 8 positions match TRBD1. Per germline, CDR1 SEHNR and CDR2 FQNEAQ (reference sequence). The CDR3 extends over 16 amino acids. The junction had 3 bases not matched to a gene; V was cut back by 1 base and J by 1 base. The CDR3 region has the DNA TGTGCCAGCAGCTTAGGCAGGGGGCTTGCCAAAAACATTCAGTACTTC. Protein: CASSLGRGLAKNIQYF. Drawing the rest from reference TRBV7-9 and TRBJ2-4, the complete variable domain is DTGVSQNPRHKITKRGQNVTFRCDPISEHNRLYWYRQTLGQGPEFLTYFQNEAQLEKSRLLSDRFSAERPKGSFSTLEIQRTEQGDSAMYLCASSLGRGLAKNIQYFGAGTRLSVL.

This clone was observed a single time. The genes are TRBV19 and TRBJ1-5; 7 positions match TRBD1. The germline gives CDR1 LNHDA, CDR2 SQIVND (reference sequence). The CDR3 is made up of 15 amino acids. Trimming removed 7 bases from V and 2 bases from J; junction bases left unmatched: 8. CDR3 in DNA: TGTGCCAGTATGGCCTCTACAGGGGGCAATCAGCCCCAGCATTTT. Amino acid sequence: CASMASTGGNQPQHF. Looking up the rest from reference TRBV19 and TRBJ1-5 gives the full variable domain: DGGITQSPKYLFRKEGQNVTLSCEQNLNHDAMYWYRQDPGQGLRLIYYSQIVNDFQKGDIAEGYSVSREKKESFPLTVTSAQKNPTAFYLCASMASTGGNQPQHFGDGTRLSIL.

The chain is built from TRBV7-9 and TRBJ2-5, with D uncertain. Germline loops: CDR1 SEHNR, CDR2 FQNEAQ (reference sequence). V was pared by 0 bases and J by 0 bases, with 8 bases between. The CDR3 runs to 15 residues. The CDR3 bases are TGTGCCAGCAGCTTAGCGCGAGGTAACCAAGAGACCCAGTACTTC. Protein product: CASSLARGNQETQYF.

The chain joins TRBV5-1 to TRBJ1-2, with 7 positions matching TRBD1. The CDR3 consists of 14 residues. J was trimmed by 6 bases and V by 5 bases; bases with no gene match: 10. In germline, CDR1 is SGHRS, CDR2 YFSETQ. This chain's CDR3 is CASRAFTGTDGYTF. CDR3 bases: TGCGCCAGCAGGGCATTTACCGGGACAGATGGCTACACCTTC.

This clone was counted a few times. V is TRBV6-2 or TRBV6-3 and J is TRBJ1-6, with a weak D call TRBD1 (6 bases). CDR3 length: 14 amino acids. Germline loops: CDR1 MNHEY, CDR2 SVGEGT. V dropped 2 bases and J dropped 6 bases, with 8 bases sitting between them. CDR3 coding DNA: TGTGCCAGCAGTTACGACAGGATTAATTCACCCCTCCACTTT. Amino acids: CASSYDRINSPLHF.

The chain links TRBV18 to TRBJ1-3; 9 bases agree with TRBD1. The junction had 2 bases not matched to a gene; V was cut back by 3 bases and J by 2 bases. Per germline, CDR1 KGHSH and CDR2 LQKENI. The CDR3 runs 15 residues. The CDR3 DNA follows: TGTGCCAGCTCACCGGACAGGGGAACTGGAAACACCATATATTTT. Its translation is CASSPDRGTGNTIYF. Supplemented by reference TRBV18 and TRBJ1-3, the full variable domain reads NAGVMQNPRHLVRRRGQEARLRCSPMKGHSHVYWYRQLPEEGLKFMVYLQKENIIDESGMPKERFSAEFPKEGPSILRIQQVVRGDSAAYFCASSPDRGTGNTIYFGEGSWLTVV.

CDR3 region: CASSLNPGQANYGYTF. The CDR3 coding sequence is TGCGCCAGCAGCTTGAACCCCGGACAGGCTAACTATGGCTACACCTTC. The chain recombines TRBV5-1 with TRBJ1-2; 7 nucleotides align to TRBD1. This CDR3 contains 16 residues. Germline V gene lookup returns CDR1 SGHRS and CDR2 YFSETQ. J gave up 0 bases and V 1 base, and 6 bases lay outside the gene matches.

The rearrangement joins TRBV19 to TRBJ2-1, with TRBD2 matching 14 bases. The ends lost 5 bases at V and 7 bases at J; junction bases unmatched: 13. Germline V gives CDR1 LNHDA, CDR2 SQIVND (reference sequence). This CDR3 contains 18 residues. The CDR3 nucleotides are TGTGCCAGTAGTGAAGAAGGACTAGCGGGAGGATTAAGGAATGAGCAGTTCTTC. Amino acids: CASSEEGLAGGLRNEQFF. The complete variable domain, with remaining parts taken from reference TRBV19 and TRBJ2-1, reads DGGITQSPKYLFRKEGQNVTLSCEQNLNHDAMYWYRQDPGQGLRLIYYSQIVNDFQKGDIAEGYSVSREKKESFPLTVTSAQKNPTAFYLCASSEEGLAGGLRNEQFFGPGTRLTVL.

The chain links TRBV7-3 to TRBJ2-3, with 9 nucleotides matching TRBD2. J gave up 6 bases and V 1 base, and 5 bases lay outside the gene matches. The CDR3 totals 15 residues. CDR1 and CDR2 (germline): SGHTA, FQGTGA. The CDR3 here is CASSLSGRASDTQYF. The CDR3, as DNA: TGTGCCAGCAGCTTAAGCGGGAGGGCCTCCGATACGCAGTATTTT.

J is TRBJ1-2 and V is TRBV14; D might be TRBD1 (5 bases). The V end was cut by 6 bases, the J end by 4 bases, with 15 bases between. The CDR3 spans 14 residues. Germline V gene lookup returns CDR1 SGHDN and CDR2 FVKESK. The CDR3 coding sequence is TGTGCCAGCAGTCTCGGGACTCTTCGCTATGGCTACACCTTC. As protein: CASSLGTLRYGYTF.